This entry concerns a single T cell receptor beta chain. Methods used by the authors: Counts of nucleated cells, estimated from reference gene primer amplification, were obtained. The data were produced by immunoSEQ multiplex PCR, yet TCRdb's version contains in-frame clones alone and is incomplete. V, J and clone size were drawn from that table, and D and trimming were deduced from the DNA. Of 180,000 or so clones listed, around 76% are singletons. The sample comes from a study of blood T cell repertoires in COVID-19. At the level of the study: The samples span acute and convalescent COVID-19 from the United States, Italy and Spain. Sample material is recorded as cDNA or gDNA derived from T cells, B-cell-depleted T cells, or PBMCs.

The sample consisted of peripheral blood. The sequence derives from a woman in her forties or fifties with active or convalescent COVID-19.

The DNA for the CDR3 is TGTGCCTGGGCGACAGGGGACCTAATAGGGGAACAGCCCCAGCATTTT. Protein product: CAWATGDLIGEQPQHF. V usage is TRBV30 and J usage is TRBJ1-5, with 8 bases aligning to TRBD1. This CDR3 is built from 16 residues. The V gene's germline CDR1 is GTSNPN and CDR2 SVGIG (reference sequence). V lost 5 bases, J lost 7 bases, and 16 bases stayed unmatched.